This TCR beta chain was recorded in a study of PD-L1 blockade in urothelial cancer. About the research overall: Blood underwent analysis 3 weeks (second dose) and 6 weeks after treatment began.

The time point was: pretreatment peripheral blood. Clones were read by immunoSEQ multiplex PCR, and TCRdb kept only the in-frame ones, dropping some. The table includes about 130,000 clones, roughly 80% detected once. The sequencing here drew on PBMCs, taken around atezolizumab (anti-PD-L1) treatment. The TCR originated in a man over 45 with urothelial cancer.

In nucleotides, the CDR3 is TGTGCCACCAGCGGAACGACCCCGGGACAGGGGAGGTCCTACGAGCAGTACTTC. Its protein product is CATSGTTPGQGRSYEQYF. The chain employs TRBV15 and TRBJ2-7, with 10 bases fitting TRBD1. CDR1 and CDR2 (germline): LNHNV, YYDKDF (reference sequence). The CDR3 sequence is 18 residues long. The trim removed 5 bases at V and 1 base at J, leaving 14 bases unmatched.